This entry lists 23 T cell receptor beta chains sequenced from one sample in a study of regulatory T cells in long-lasting Graves disease. Researchers made TCR beta libraries by using iRepertoire HTBI primers and running Arm-PCR on CDR3 regions. TCRdb processed the multiplex PCR reads anew with MiXCR; each CDR3 protein has one entry. Among approximately 300,000 distinct CDR3 sequences listed, 18% were seen once. The time point: newly diagnosed GD, antithyroid drugs for less than 3 months. Making the TCR library involved RNA that had been extracted from PBMCs. Here the sequenced sample was peripheral blood mononuclear cells (PBMCs), taken at new diagnosis, from a patient treated with antithyroid drugs. The origin of the receptors is a female donor with Graves disease.

This clonotype was observed a few times. The chain recombines TRBV6-1 with TRBJ1-1, with 11 bases matching TRBD1. Germline CDR1 and CDR2: MNHNS and SASEGT. The CDR3 consists of 14 residues. J was trimmed by 7 bases and V by 7 bases; bases with no gene match: 8. For the CDR3, the DNA is TGTGCCAGCACTACAATAGGGACAGGGGGTGAAGCTTTCTTT. Amino acid sequence: CASTTIGTGGEAFF.

This clonotype was detected once. A far larger clone differs by one base, so this is likely a read error. V usage is TRBV13 and J usage is TRBJ1-1; 7 positions match TRBD1. CDR1 and CDR2 (germline): PRHDT, FYEKMQ (reference sequence). This CDR3 comprises 15 residues. J was trimmed by 4 bases and V by 7 bases; bases with no gene match: 12. As DNA, the CDR3 is TGTGCCAGCACCAACAGTGCCCAGGGGGGCACTGAAGCTTTCTTT. This translates into CASTNSAQGGTEAFF. The entire variable domain, with the rest obtained from reference TRBV13 and TRBJ1-1, is as follows: AAGVIQSPRHLIKEKRETATLKCYPIPRHDTVYWYQQGPGQDPQFLISFYEKMQSDKGSIPDRFSAQQFSDYHSELNMSSLELGDSALYFCASTNSAQGGTEAFFGQGTRLTVV.

The chain has TRBV7-9 and TRBJ1-2; D remains ambiguous. Trimming shortened V by 0 bases and J by 2 bases, and 7 bases separated the two germline ends. This CDR3 has 14 residues. The germline V gene encodes CDR1 SEHNR and CDR2 FQNEAQ (reference sequence). The chain's CDR3 is CASSLAVRNYGYTF. For the CDR3, the DNA is TGTGCCAGCAGCTTAGCGGTGAGGAACTATGGCTACACCTTC.

About this clonotype itself: A much larger clone is a single base away; this may be a read error. The chain combines TRBV2 with TRBJ1-4, with 7 bases matching TRBD1. From germline, CDR1 is SNHLY and CDR2 FYNNEI. This CDR3 region has 17 residues. DNA for the CDR3: TGTGCCGGCAGTGAAGGGCAAGGGACAGTAGCTAATGGAAAACTGTTTTTT. This codes for CAGSEGQGTVANGKLFF.

This clonotype has ten or more counts. The V gene is TRBV27, the J gene TRBJ2-3, with a tentative D call TRBD1 (5 bases). Germline loops: CDR1 MNHEY, CDR2 SMNVEV (reference sequence). Trimming stripped 3 bases from V and 6 bases from J, with 19 bases between. The CDR3 consists of 16 residues. CDR3 sequence reads: CASSFTTYRLPDTQYF. CDR3 in DNA: TGTGCCAGCAGTTTTACCACCTACAGGCTCCCTGATACGCAGTATTTT.

This clonotype was counted between two and nine times. The chain employs TRBV5-1 and TRBJ2-7, with 7 bases identical to TRBD2. J was trimmed by 7 bases and V by 5 bases; bases with no gene match: 12. CDR1 SGHRS and CDR2 YFSETQ come from the germline V gene. The CDR3 has 14 residues. The CDR3 loop reads CASRLGGDYHEQYF. CDR3 sequence (DNA): TGCGCCAGCAGACTGGGGGGGGACTATCATGAGCAGTACTTC.

This clonotype has a handful of counts. The genes are TRBV5-4 and TRBJ2-1; D possibly corresponds to TRBD2 (5 bases). The CDR3 is made up of 12 amino acids. V lost 3 bases and J lost 8, with 9 bases in between. Germline assignment: CDR1 SGHNT and CDR2 YYREEE (reference sequence). The CDR3 nucleotides are TGTGCCAGCAGCTCTGGAGGTTATGAGCAGTTCTTC. Encoded protein: CASSSGGYEQFF.

This chain joins TRBV24-1 and TRBJ2-1; TRBD1 aligns across 8 bases. CDR3 length equals 15 residues. Germline loops: CDR1 KGHDR, CDR2 SFDVKD. V trimming: 4 bases; J trimming: 5 bases; junction bases outside the gene matches: 6. The CDR3 is CATSDPGQGNNEQFF. CDR3 coding DNA: TGTGCCACCAGTGACCCCGGACAGGGCAACAATGAGCAGTTCTTC.

A single count supports this clonotype. V is TRBV30 and J is TRBJ1-2; D is unclear. Germline V gives CDR1 GTSNPN, CDR2 SVGIG (reference sequence). V lost 7 bases and J lost 4, with 10 bases in between. The CDR3 runs 11 residues. The CDR3 coding sequence is TGTGCCTTGACCCTAGGCTATGGCTACACCTTC. Residues: CALTLGYGYTF.

This clonotype has ten or more counts. This chain's CDR3 is CASSYDQLGGYTF. DNA for the CDR3: TGTGCCAGCAGTTACGATCAACTAGGAGGCTACACCTTC. The chain combines TRBV6-5 with TRBJ1-2; D gene uncertain. The CDR3 length is 13 residues. Germline CDR1 and CDR2: MNHEY and SVGAGI. Trimming removed 2 bases at V and 8 bases at J, with 12 bases between.

The rearrangement links TRBV7-9 to TRBJ2-3; 10 positions match TRBD2. The CDR3 has 17 amino acids. V dropped 2 bases and J dropped 0; count of bases not matched to a gene: 5. Germline V gene lookup returns CDR1 SEHNR and CDR2 FQNEAQ (reference sequence). The CDR3, as DNA: TGTGCCAGCAGCTTACCACTAGCGGGGAGAAGCACAGATACGCAGTATTTT. This translates into CASSLPLAGRSTDTQYF.

This clonotype was counted at least ten times. CDR3 nucleotide sequence: TGTGCCAGCAGTTTGACTAGCCTACTAAGGAATGAGCAGTTCTTC. Amino acid sequence: CASSLTSLLRNEQFF. The V and J genes are TRBV27 and TRBJ2-1; 7 bases align to TRBD2. The trim removed 3 bases at V and 7 bases at J, leaving 9 bases unmatched. CDR3 length equals 15 residues. CDR1 MNHEY and CDR2 SMNVEV come from the germline V gene (reference sequence).

This clonotype was seen at least ten times. The chain has TRBV27 and TRBJ1-1; D is unresolved. Germline CDR1 is MNHEY and CDR2 is SMNVEV (reference sequence). Trimming removed 3 bases at V and 3 bases at J, with 8 bases between. The CDR3 is 13 residues long. For the CDR3, the DNA is TGTGCCAGCAGTTTTTTTCAGGACACTGAAGCTTTCTTT. Its protein product is CASSFFQDTEAFF.

The sample holds many counts of this clonotype. The chain employs TRBV5-1 and TRBJ1-4, with 7 bases aligning to TRBD1. The CDR3 has 15 amino acids. The germline gives CDR1 SGHRS, CDR2 YFSETQ. J lost 8 bases, V lost 4 bases, and 11 bases had no gene match. The chain's CDR3 is CASSKIQGSTEKLFF. The CDR3 DNA sequence: TGCGCCAGCAGCAAAATACAGGGGAGTACGGAAAAACTGTTTTTT.

In this sample, this clonotype turned up many times. The rearrangement uses TRBV7-9 and TRBJ2-1, with D perhaps assigned TRBD1 or TRBD2 (5 bases each). Germline assignment: CDR1 SEHNR and CDR2 FQNEAQ (reference sequence). The CDR3 sequence is 15 residues long. V lost 3 bases, J lost 2 bases, and 11 bases lay in between. The CDR3 spells CASSLSGTPYNEQFF. Written as DNA, the CDR3 is TGTGCCAGCAGCTTGTCCGGGACCCCCTACAATGAGCAGTTCTTC.

The J gene is TRBJ2-3, the V gene TRBV11-2, with TRBD2 matching 14 bases. The CDR3 covers 18 residues. The V segment lost 5 bases and the J segment 8 bases; nucleotides outside the gene matches: 15. Germline V gene lookup returns CDR1 SGHAT and CDR2 FQNNGV. This chain's CDR3 is CASSPGLAGAPGWGTQYF. For the CDR3, the DNA is TGTGCCAGCAGCCCGGGACTAGCGGGAGCACCAGGATGGGGTACGCAGTATTTT.

As regards this clonotype: This could be a read error, since a much larger clone is one nucleotide away. Written as DNA, the CDR3 is TGCGCCAGCAGCCAAGAGCTTCGCGGCCCCTCCGAGCAGTACTTC. It encodes CASSQELRGPSEQYF. The chain links TRBV4-1 to TRBJ2-7; D is unresolved. The CDR3 consists of 15 residues. Looked up from germline, CDR1 is MGHRA and CDR2 is YSYEKL. Trimming removed 0 bases from V and 6 bases from J, with 15 bases in between.

This clonotype was observed at least ten times. This chain connects TRBV12-3 or TRBV12-4 to TRBJ1-5, with TRBD1 identical over 7 bases. J lost 1 base, V lost 5 bases, and 5 bases had no gene match. There are 15 residues in the CDR3. The CDR3, as DNA: TGTGCCAGCAGTCGAGGGGGCTTGAGCAATCAGCCCCAGCATTTT. Amino acid sequence: CASSRGGLSNQPQHF.

The genes are TRBV7-9 and TRBJ2-1, with 10 bases aligning to TRBD1. Trimming at V came to 4 bases and at J to 1 base, leaving 7 bases not matched to a gene. Germline V CDR1 and CDR2: SEHNR, FQNEAQ (reference sequence). This CDR3 spans 17 amino acids. The DNA for the CDR3 is TGTGCCAGCAGCTCCCGTCGACAGGGGGCTTCCTACAATGAGCAGTTCTTC. The encoded protein is CASSSRRQGASYNEQFF.

The chain recombines TRBV29-1 with TRBJ2-3; 9 positions agree with TRBD1. Trimming cost V 7 bases and J 2 bases; bases outside gene matches: 7. The CDR3 contains 14 residues. Germline V gene lookup returns CDR1 SQVTM and CDR2 ANQGSEA. The CDR3 region is CSATGTGLTDTQYF. CDR3 sequence (DNA): TGCAGCGCCACCGGGACAGGGCTCACAGATACGCAGTATTTT.

This clonotype turned up a few times. The chain uses TRBV30 and TRBJ2-6, with a weak D call TRBD1 (6 bases). This CDR3 comprises 14 residues. Germline assignment: CDR1 GTSNPN and CDR2 SVGIG (reference sequence). Deletions cut 3 bases from V and 0 bases from J, with 6 bases between. This CDR3 is CAWRQGSGANVLTF. The CDR3 DNA reads TGTGCCTGGAGACAGGGCTCTGGGGCCAACGTCCTGACTTTC.

In this sample, this clonotype turned up many times. The chain uses TRBV19 and TRBJ2-7; D perhaps matches TRBD1 (6 bases). The ends were cut back, 4 bases at V and 8 bases at J, with 18 bases in the middle. The CDR3 is made up of 14 amino acids. Germline loops: CDR1 LNHDA, CDR2 SQIVND (reference sequence). The DNA of the CDR3 is TGTGCCAGTAGTACCCCCGGGACACCAGTCCAGCAGTACTTC. Translating gives CASSTPGTPVQQYF. Variable domain in full (rest from reference TRBV19 and TRBJ2-7): DGGITQSPKYLFRKEGQNVTLSCEQNLNHDAMYWYRQDPGQGLRLIYYSQIVNDFQKGDIAEGYSVSREKKESFPLTVTSAQKNPTAFYLCASSTPGTPVQQYFGPGTRLTVT.

In its sample, this clonotype was seen many times. The chain uses TRBV27 and TRBJ2-7; 9 bases map to TRBD1. The CDR3 spans 15 residues. The V segment lost 4 bases and the J segment 3 bases; nucleotides outside the gene matches: 7. Per the germline V gene, CDR1 is MNHEY and CDR2 is SMNVEV (reference sequence). CDR3 sequence: CASSSLGTGIYEQYF. CDR3 sequence (DNA): TGTGCCAGCAGTTCTTTAGGGACAGGGATCTACGAGCAGTACTTC.